These 8 T cell receptor beta chains were all obtained from the same sample, sequenced in a study of blood T cell repertoires in COVID-19. Assay: immunoSEQ multiplex PCR; the TCRdb copy retains only in-frame clones and omits some. The data contain over 120,000 clones, roughly 73% of them singletons. Sample: peripheral blood. These receptors all stem from a woman aged 50 to 60 with active or convalescent COVID-19.

This clone was counted ten times or more. The chain employs TRBV7-2 and TRBJ2-7; D ambiguous. Trimming removed 0 bases from V and 4 bases from J, with 13 bases in between. The CDR3 has 15 residues. CDR1 and CDR2 from the germline V gene are SGHTA and FQGNSA. The CDR3 loop reads CASSLALTAKYEQYF. The CDR3 nucleotides are TGTGCCAGCAGCTTAGCGCTCACCGCGAAGTACGAGCAGTACTTC.

The chain employs TRBV6-6 and TRBJ2-1; 7 positions match TRBD2. This CDR3 has 12 amino acids. The germline V gene has CDR1 MNHNY and CDR2 SVGAGI (reference sequence). J lost 2 bases, V lost 8 bases, and 0 bases had no gene match. The CDR3 region has the DNA TGTGCCAGCGGGACTACCTACAATGAGCAGTTCTTC. Protein sequence: CASGTTYNEQFF.

This clone was observed a handful of times. The chain links TRBV5-1 to TRBJ2-1; possible D gene TRBD1, 6 bases. CDR1 is SGHRS, CDR2 YFSETQ, per germline. The CDR3 extends over 17 amino acids. Trimming stripped 1 base from V and 7 bases from J, with 21 bases between. DNA of the CDR3: TGCGCCAGCAGCTTGAGTCCTAGGGGGAAGGTCGGGAATGAGCAGTTCTTC. Translating gives CASSLSPRGKVGNEQFF.

Points on this clone: The same CDR3 also results from other DNA sequences found in this sample. V usage is TRBV3-1 (or the pseudogene TRBV3-2) and J usage is TRBJ1-1; TRBD1 matches at 9 bases. The CDR3 totals 14 residues. V was clipped by 4 bases and J by 4 bases; unmatched bases: 4. Germline CDR1 is LGHDT and CDR2 is YNNKEL (reference sequence). Here the CDR3 reads CASSLTGGGTEAFF. The CDR3 coding sequence is TGTGCCAGCAGCCTTACAGGGGGCGGCACTGAAGCTTTCTTT.

The chain uses TRBV28 and TRBJ2-3; TRBD1 aligns across 9 bases. The CDR3 covers 17 residues. The germline V gene encodes CDR1 MDHEN and CDR2 SYDVKM. The V and J ends lost 1 base and 8 bases, in that order; junction bases with no gene match: 13. The CDR3 reads CASSLSTGTGRTGTQYF. As DNA, the CDR3 is TGTGCCAGCAGTTTATCCACCGGGACAGGGAGGACGGGTACGCAGTATTTT.

V is TRBV30 and J is TRBJ1-5, with 9 bases aligning to TRBD1. Germline CDR1 reads GTSNPN; CDR2 reads SVGIG (reference sequence). Unmatched junction bases numbered 6, after V lost 0 bases and J lost 6 bases. The CDR3 is made up of 15 amino acids. The CDR3 bases are TGTGCCTGGAGTGTACTCGGACAGGGGAGTCAGCCCCAGCATTTT. Protein product: CAWSVLGQGSQPQHF.

The chain recombines TRBV6-1 with TRBJ1-1, with 7 bases identical to TRBD1. The V segment lost 3 bases and the J segment 5 bases; nucleotides outside the gene matches: 9. Germline CDR1 and CDR2: MNHNS and SASEGT. The CDR3 runs 15 residues. For the CDR3, the DNA is TGTGCCAGCAGTGATTGGGCAGGGGGAAGAACTGAAGCTTTCTTT. Its protein is CASSDWAGGRTEAFF.

The V call is TRBV5-1, the J call TRBJ2-3; a weak D match, TRBD1 (6 bases). V dropped 0 bases and J dropped 6 bases, with 14 bases sitting between them. The CDR3 spans 15 residues. The germline V gene encodes CDR1 SGHRS and CDR2 YFSETQ. The CDR3 region is CASSLANRALDTQYF. As DNA, the CDR3 is TGCGCCAGCAGCTTGGCCAACAGGGCACTGGATACGCAGTATTTT.